Given below is one T cell receptor (beta chain) in context. Its antigen remains unidentified. Per-base qualities were not stored, and no clone one base away is much larger. Sequences MNHNS (CDR1) and SASEGT (CDR2) are obtained from the germline V gene. Including cysteine and phenylalanine, the CDR3 has 14 amino acids. Only the CDR3 DNA stays, 42 bases, in frame from base 1. The junction shows trimming of 7 bases on V and 1 base on J, and the gene matches do not reach 6 bases of it. This entry comes from a study of patients with pleural tuberculosis (dated by TCRdb to the mid-2010s). Sequencing took place on an Illumina Genome Analyzer IIx. TCRdb redid the processing of the public reads, applying fastp at Q25 and MiXCR, and retained in-frame beta chains. One record per CDR3 amino acid sequence lists the most common genes and DNA. A total of tens of thousands of distinct CDR3 sequences appear in this sample, around 6.7% of them only once. The biggest ten clones account for about a sixth of the sample.

The receptor's source is a human donor with pleural tuberculosis. The sequence is built from TRBV6-1 and TRBJ2-7; 8 bases in the junction line up with TRBD2. The CDR3 here reads CASILSGGSYEQYF. The DNA sequence is given as TGTGCCAGCATCCTAAGCGGGGGTTCCTACGAGCAGTACTTC.